The present entry profiles one T cell receptor (beta chain) with its context. The data belong to a study of shared clonotypes between healthy human individuals. As for the study in general: Each donor contributed plates that comprised three CD4 naive, three CD4 memory, two CD8 naive and one CD8 memory.

Everyone who donated was a Caucasian adult who lived in Nashville, Tennessee. Sorted-subset replicate PCRs used around 200 ng of genomic DNA. This amount corresponded to approximately 30,000 T cell genomes. The data were produced by immunoSEQ multiplex PCR, yet TCRdb's version contains in-frame clones alone and is incomplete. The sample has 950,000 to 1,200,000 clones, 77% seen once; the top ten hold approximately 0.9%. Between the trimmed V and J ends, which lost 3 bases and 1 base, there was a span of 13 bases. The germline CDR1 and CDR2 sequences are SGHRS and YFSETQ. The CDR3 runs to 15 residues.

The sequence was obtained from a man aged 18-30 years in good health. Some clones in this sample may be carry-over from other donors' samples. The sequenced sample was memory CD4+ T cells from PBMCs. Subset denoted: CD45RA-negative fraction. V gene TRBV5-1 combines with J gene TRBJ1-1; D may be TRBD1 (6 bases). The CDR3 region has the DNA TGCGCCAGCAGCTCCTCCGACAGGTGGAACACTGAAGCTTTCTTT. This sequence encodes CASSSSDRWNTEAFF.